This T cell receptor beta chain was documented in a study of response to subunit inactivated influenza vaccine. Whole-study findings and limits: It was suggested by the authors that few new T cells are recruited by each seasonal influenza vaccination.

To note about this clonotype: Its cognate antigen is unknown.

This CDR3 is 16 amino acids long. Germline V CDR1 and CDR2: SGHNT, YYREEE (reference sequence). With 4 bases removed from V and 4 bases from J, the gap between germline ends came to 17 bases. TCRdb ran MiXCR on the RT-PCR reads and lists one entry per CDR3 protein. The table includes approximately 290,000 distinct CDR3 sequences, around 22% detected once. The receptor's source is a man aged 50 to 69 who received an inactivated influenza vaccine. The chain recombines TRBV5-4 with TRBJ2-2; tentatively, D is TRBD2 (6 bases). Sequencing was performed on PBMCs from blood, taken less than 22 months after vaccination. In DNA, the CDR3 is TGTGCCAGCAGCCCCGGAACCACTAGCTTCACCGGGGAGCTGTTTTTT. Its protein product is CASSPGTTSFTGELFF.